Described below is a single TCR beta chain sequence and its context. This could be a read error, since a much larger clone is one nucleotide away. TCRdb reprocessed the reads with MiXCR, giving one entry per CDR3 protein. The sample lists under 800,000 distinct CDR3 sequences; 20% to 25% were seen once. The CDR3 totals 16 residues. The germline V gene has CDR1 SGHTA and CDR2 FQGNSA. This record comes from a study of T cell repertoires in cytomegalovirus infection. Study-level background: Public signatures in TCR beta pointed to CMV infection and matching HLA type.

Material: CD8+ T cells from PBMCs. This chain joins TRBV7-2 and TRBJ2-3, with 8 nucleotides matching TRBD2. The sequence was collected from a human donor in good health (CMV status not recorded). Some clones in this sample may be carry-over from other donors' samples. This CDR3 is CAISLESRGGTDTQYF. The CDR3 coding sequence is TGTGCCATCAGCTTAGAATCGCGGGGGGGCACAGATACGCAGTATTTT.